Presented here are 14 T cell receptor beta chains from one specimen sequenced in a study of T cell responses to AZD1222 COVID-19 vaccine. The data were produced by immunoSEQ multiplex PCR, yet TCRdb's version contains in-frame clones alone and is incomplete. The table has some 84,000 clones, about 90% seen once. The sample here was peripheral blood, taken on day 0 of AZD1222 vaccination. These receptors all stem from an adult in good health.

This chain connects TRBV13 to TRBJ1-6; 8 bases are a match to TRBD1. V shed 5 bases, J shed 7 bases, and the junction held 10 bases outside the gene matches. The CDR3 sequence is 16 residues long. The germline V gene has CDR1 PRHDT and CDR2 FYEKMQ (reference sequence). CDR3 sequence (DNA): TGTGCCAGCAGCCCCCGGGGACAGGCTTGGAATTCACCCCTCCACTTT. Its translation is CASSPRGQAWNSPLHF.

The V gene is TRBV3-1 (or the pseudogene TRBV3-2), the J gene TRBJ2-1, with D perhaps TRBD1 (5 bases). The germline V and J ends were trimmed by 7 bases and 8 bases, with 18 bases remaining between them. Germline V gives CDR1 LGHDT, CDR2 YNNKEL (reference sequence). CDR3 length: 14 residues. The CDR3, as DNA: TGTGCCAGCACGGACATAGGTAATCGGGATGAGCAGTTCTTC. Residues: CASTDIGNRDEQFF.

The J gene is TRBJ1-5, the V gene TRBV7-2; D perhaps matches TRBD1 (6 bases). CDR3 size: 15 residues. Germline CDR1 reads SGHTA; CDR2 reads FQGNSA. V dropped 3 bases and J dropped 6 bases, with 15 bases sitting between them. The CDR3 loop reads CASSFLQGSGQPQHF. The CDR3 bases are TGTGCCAGCAGCTTTTTACAGGGTAGCGGTCAGCCCCAGCATTTT.

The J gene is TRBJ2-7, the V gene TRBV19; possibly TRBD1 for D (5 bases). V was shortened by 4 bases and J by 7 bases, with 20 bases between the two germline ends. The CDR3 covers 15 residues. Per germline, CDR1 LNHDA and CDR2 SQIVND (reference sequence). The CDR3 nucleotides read TGTGCCAGTAGTAACTCTATGGGGCGCGATGGGGAGCAGTACTTC. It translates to CASSNSMGRDGEQYF.

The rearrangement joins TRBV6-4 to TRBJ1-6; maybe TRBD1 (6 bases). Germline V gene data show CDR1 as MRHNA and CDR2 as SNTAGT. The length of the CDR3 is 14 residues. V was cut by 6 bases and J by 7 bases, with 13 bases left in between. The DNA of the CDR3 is TGTGCCAGCAGGCCGGACAGCGCGAATTCACCCCTCCACTTT. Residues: CASRPDSANSPLHF.

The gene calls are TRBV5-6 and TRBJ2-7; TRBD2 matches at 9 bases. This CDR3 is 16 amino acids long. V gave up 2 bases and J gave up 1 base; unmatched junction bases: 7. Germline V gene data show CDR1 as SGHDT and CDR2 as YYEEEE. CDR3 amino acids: CASSLISSGISYEQYF. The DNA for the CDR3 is TGTGCCAGCAGCTTAATTTCTAGCGGGATTTCCTACGAGCAGTACTTC.

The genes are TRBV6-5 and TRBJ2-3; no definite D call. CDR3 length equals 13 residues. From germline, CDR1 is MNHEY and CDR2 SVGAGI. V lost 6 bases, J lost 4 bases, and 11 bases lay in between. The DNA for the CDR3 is TGTGCCAGCAGGGCATACCGGGCAGATACGCAGTATTTT. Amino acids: CASRAYRADTQYF.

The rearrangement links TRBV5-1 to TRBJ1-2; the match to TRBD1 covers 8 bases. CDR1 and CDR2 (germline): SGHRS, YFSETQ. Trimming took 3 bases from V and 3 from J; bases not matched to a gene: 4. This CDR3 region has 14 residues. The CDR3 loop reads CASSSGQGHYGYTF. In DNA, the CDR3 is TGCGCCAGCAGCTCCGGACAGGGACACTATGGCTACACCTTC.

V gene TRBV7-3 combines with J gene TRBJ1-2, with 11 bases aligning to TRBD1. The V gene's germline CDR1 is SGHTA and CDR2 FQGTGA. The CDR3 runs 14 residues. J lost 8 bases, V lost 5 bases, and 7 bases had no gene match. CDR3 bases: TGTGCCAGCAGCCCGGGACAGGGGGTCTTGGGCTACACCTTC. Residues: CASSPGQGVLGYTF.

This CDR3 is CASSLAGRHASTDTQYF. The CDR3 DNA reads as TGTGCCAGCAGCTTAGCGGGCAGGCACGCCAGCACAGATACGCAGTATTTT. The J gene is TRBJ2-3, the V gene TRBV7-2; the D is unclear. The CDR3 totals 17 residues. With 0 bases removed from V and 0 bases from J, the gap between germline ends came to 13 bases. Germline loops: CDR1 SGHTA, CDR2 FQGNSA.

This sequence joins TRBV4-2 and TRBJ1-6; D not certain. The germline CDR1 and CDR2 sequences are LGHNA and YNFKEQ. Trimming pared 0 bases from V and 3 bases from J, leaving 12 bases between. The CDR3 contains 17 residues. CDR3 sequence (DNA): TGTGCCAGCAGCCAAGATCTCGGGAGGGACTATAATTCACCCCTCCACTTT. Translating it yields CASSQDLGRDYNSPLHF.

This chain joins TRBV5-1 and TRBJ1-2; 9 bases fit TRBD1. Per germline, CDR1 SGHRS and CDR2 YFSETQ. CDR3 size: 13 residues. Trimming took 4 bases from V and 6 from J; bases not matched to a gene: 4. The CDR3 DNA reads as TGCGCCAGCAGCCCAGACAGGGGGGATGGCTACACCTTC. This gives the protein CASSPDRGDGYTF.

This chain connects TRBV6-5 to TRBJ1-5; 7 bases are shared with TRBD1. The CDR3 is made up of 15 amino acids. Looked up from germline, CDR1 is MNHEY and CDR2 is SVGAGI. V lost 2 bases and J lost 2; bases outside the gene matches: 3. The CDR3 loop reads CASSYAGQGNQPQHF. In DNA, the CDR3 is TGTGCCAGCAGTTACGCTGGACAGGGCAATCAGCCCCAGCATTTT.

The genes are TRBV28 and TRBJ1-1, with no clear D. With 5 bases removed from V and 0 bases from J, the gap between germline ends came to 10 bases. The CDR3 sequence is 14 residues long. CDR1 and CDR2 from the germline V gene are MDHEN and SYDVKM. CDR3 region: CASSTGSMNTEAFF. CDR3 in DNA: TGTGCCAGCAGTACGGGGTCCATGAACACTGAAGCTTTCTTT.